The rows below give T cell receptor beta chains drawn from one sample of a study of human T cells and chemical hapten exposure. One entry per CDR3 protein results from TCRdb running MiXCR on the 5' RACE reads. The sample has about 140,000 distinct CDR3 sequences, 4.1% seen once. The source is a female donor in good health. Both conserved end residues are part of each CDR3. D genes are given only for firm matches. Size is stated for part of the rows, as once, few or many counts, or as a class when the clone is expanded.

CASSLVGRGGVGTEAFF	TGTGCCAGCAGCTTAGTAGGCCGAGGGGGGGTTGGGACTGAAGCTTTCTTT	TRBJ1-1	TRBV7-8	.	many
CASSFIGLRVEKLFF	TGTGCCAGCAGTTTCATCGGCCTCCGTGTCGAAAAACTGTTTTTT	TRBJ1-4	TRBV28	.	many
CASSGIRGSAEAFF	TGCGCCAGCAGCGGGATCAGGGGATCCGCTGAAGCTTTCTTT	TRBJ1-1	TRBV5-1	.	many
CSVDSAEETQYF	TGCAGCGTTGACAGCGCCGAAGAGACCCAGTACTTC	TRBJ2-5	TRBV29-1	.	many
CASSSLQGNAQPQHF	TGTGCCAGCAGTTCACTACAGGGTAACGCTCAGCCCCAGCATTTT	TRBJ1-5	TRBV12-3/TRBV12-4	.	many
CATGILAGLGDEQFF	TGTGCCACCGGTATACTAGCGGGGCTTGGGGATGAGCAGTTCTTC	TRBJ2-1	TRBV6-1	TRBD2	few
CASSDSMTGSADSPLHF	TGTGCCAGCAGTGACTCGATGACAGGGTCGGCTGATTCACCCCTCCACTTT	TRBJ1-6	TRBV6-4	TRBD1	.
CASSLQNPGGADTQYF	TGCGCCAGCAGCTTACAAAATCCAGGGGGCGCAGATACGCAGTATTTT	TRBJ2-3	TRBV5-1	TRBD1	many
CSARQGPTYNSPLHF	TGCAGTGCTCGACAGGGACCCACCTATAATTCACCCCTCCACTTT	TRBJ1-6	TRBV20-1	TRBD1	many
CSVELSGSSYEQYF	TGCAGCGTTGAACTGTCAGGGAGCTCCTACGAGCAGTACTTC	TRBJ2-7	TRBV29-1	.	.
CASSTGLAADTQYF	TGTGCCAGCAGCACGGGACTAGCGGCAGATACGCAGTATTTT	TRBJ2-3	TRBV5-4	TRBD2	many
CASSPPETSGVPTYEQYF	TGTGCCAGCTCACCACCTGAGACTAGCGGGGTTCCCACCTACGAGCAGTACTTC	TRBJ2-7	TRBV18	TRBD2	many
CASTPRADLNTEAFF	TGTGCCAGCACCCCCCGGGCGGATTTGAACACTGAAGCTTTCTTT	TRBJ1-1	TRBV27	.	.